The T cell receptor (beta chain) under discussion was sequenced for a study of blood T cell repertoires in COVID-19. The overall study: The analysed material was cDNA or gDNA that came from T cells, B-cell-depleted T cells, or PBMCs.

Those designated as exposed participants met a COVID-19 case within 2 weeks before study entry. This clone was observed once. Produced via immunoSEQ multiplex PCR; TCRdb's table is partial and in-frame only. The table has about 220,000 clones, about 83% seen once. Sequencing was done on a sample of PBMCs or T cells enriched from blood (not recorded which). This receptor was identified in a woman aged 40 to 50 who had been exposed to COVID-19.

CDR3 amino acids: CSVGTMRGQPQHF. CDR3 DNA sequence: TGCAGCGTTGGGACCATGCGGGGTCAGCCCCAGCATTTT. This sequence joins TRBV29-1 and TRBJ1-5, with D unresolved. Trimming stripped 4 bases from V and 6 bases from J, with 13 bases between. The CDR3 totals 13 residues. Germline V lookup: CDR1 SQVTM, CDR2 ANQGSEA.